This TCR beta chain was retrieved from a study of Graves' ophthalmopathy and Graves' hyperthyroidism. Details on this clonotype: Its cognate antigen is unknown. A read error is possible here, since a much larger clone lies one base away.

CDR3 regions of TCR beta were amplified from RNA transcripts. First-round RT-PCR relied on HTBI primers, and a second-round multiplex PCR came next. TCRdb fed the multiplex PCR reads into MiXCR, producing one record per CDR3 protein. The sample records 600,000 to 700,000 distinct CDR3 sequences, about 40% being singletons. Broader study findings: Most clonotypes expanded in thyroid above 0.001 frequency were present in blood too. From stable hyperthyroidism, ophthalmopathy was separated by a 13-signature model with about 88% sensitivity and roughly 81% specificity.

Germline values: CDR1 DFQATT, CDR2 SNEGSKA (reference sequence). The V gene lost 5 bases and the J gene lost 6 bases, with 13 bases spanning the gap. CDR3 length: 12 amino acids. PBMCs had their origin in fresh peripheral blood (roughly 9.3 ml). The V call is TRBV20-1, the J call TRBJ1-2; possible D gene TRBD1, 6 bases. The sequenced sample consisted of peripheral blood. This TCR was sampled from an adult man with Graves' ophthalmopathy. CDR3 in DNA: TGCAGTGCTGGGGGGGCTGGCCATGGCTACACCTTC. Translation: CSAGGAGHGYTF.